What follows describes a single TCR beta chain. Cohorts were based on clinical histories the participants reported. The data are from a study of blood T cell repertoires in COVID-19. Study-level background: T cells, B-cell-depleted T cells, or PBMCs supplied cDNA or gDNA.

Profiling relied on immunoSEQ multiplex PCR, and the TCRdb table lists in-frame clones only, not all of them. The data show 130,000 to 150,000 clones, roughly 84% seen once. The CDR3 spans 16 residues. Trimming cost V 0 bases and J 7 bases, with 14 bases left between them. Germline loops: CDR1 SGHRS, CDR2 YFSETQ. The specimen sequenced was PBMCs or T cells enriched from blood (not recorded which). The gene calls are TRBV5-1 and TRBJ1-6; perhaps TRBD1 as D (6 bases). The origin of this receptor is a woman aged 50 to 65 who had been exposed to COVID-19. CDR3 DNA sequence: TGCGCCAGCAGCTTGGGGGGGGGACACTCAAATTCACCCCTCCACTTT. As protein: CASSLGGGHSNSPLHF.